A single sample is the source of the 27 T cell receptor beta chains below, sequenced in a study of blood T cells in healthy people across ages. For the second PCR, which ran for roughly 6 to 12 cycles, a sample-barcoded 5' primer and a J-beta primer mix were used. Each CDR3 protein is one row after TCRdb ran MiXCR on the 5' RACE reads. Here the sample spans more than 1,400,000 distinct CDR3 sequences, around 39% being singletons. Sequencing was carried out using blood. The receptors here all came from a woman in her late teens or twenties in good health.

V gene TRBV30 combines with J gene TRBJ2-6; tentative D call: TRBD1 (5 bases). Germline V lookup: CDR1 GTSNPN, CDR2 SVGIG (reference sequence). The V end was cut by 0 bases, the J end by 1 base, with 19 bases between. The CDR3 extends over 19 amino acids. CDR3 sequence reads: CAWSVMWGIRASGANVLTF. For the CDR3, the DNA is TGTGCCTGGAGTGTAATGTGGGGCATTCGGGCGTCTGGGGCCAACGTCCTGACTTTC.

This chain links TRBV20-1 with TRBJ1-6; D may be TRBD1 (6 bases). Germline values: CDR1 DFQATT, CDR2 SNEGSKA (reference sequence). CDR3 length: 16 residues. V lost 4 bases and J lost 9, with 22 bases in between. The CDR3 sequence: CSANPQQGGPSSPLHF. The CDR3 DNA follows: TGCAGTGCTAACCCCCAACAGGGCGGACCCTCTTCACCCCTCCACTTT.

This clonotype was counted between two and nine times. The chain uses TRBV20-1 and TRBJ2-4, with unresolved D. The DNA end favors TRBJ2-7, so the J call may be wrong. The CDR3 sequence is 11 residues long. From germline, CDR1 is DFQATT and CDR2 SNEGSKA (reference sequence). CDR3 sequence: CSARDGSEQYF. The CDR3 DNA reads as TGCAGTGCTAGAGACGGAAGCGAGCAGTACTTC.

The chain has TRBV30 and TRBJ1-1; D remains unclear. The CDR3 sequence is 13 residues long. Looked up from germline, CDR1 is GTSNPN and CDR2 is SVGIG (reference sequence). V was cut by 0 bases and J by 1 base, with 6 bases left in between. The DNA for the CDR3 is TGTGCCTGGAGTGTACTTGAGAACACTGAAGCTTTCTTT. Translated: CAWSVLENTEAFF.

On this clonotype: The junction departs from the called germline gene at one end, perhaps through a read error. The chain couples TRBV5-1 to TRBJ2-3; a weak D match, TRBD2 (5 bases). The CDR3 runs 14 residues. The germline CDR1 and CDR2 sequences are SGHRS and YFSETQ. The CDR3 DNA is TGTGCCAGCAGCCGGGGTCGCGGGACAGATACGCAGTATTTT. Its translation: CASSRGRGTDTQYF. The whole variable domain, remainder taken from reference TRBV5-1 and TRBJ2-3, is KAGVTQTPRYLIKTRGQQVTLSCSPISGHRSVSWYQQTPGQGLQFLFEYFSETQRNKGNFPGRFSGRQFSNSRSEMNVSTLELGDSALYLCASSRGRGTDTQYFGPGTRLTVL.

Note on this clonotype: The junction does not match germline at one end; this may be a read error. The CDR3 DNA reads as TGTGACAGCAGTTACGGGGGATGGGACATTCAGTACTTC. This codes for CDSSYGGWDIQYF. The chain recombines TRBV6-5 with TRBJ2-7, with TRBD2 as a possible D gene (6 bases). The J call is uncertain, as TRBJ2-4 better fits the DNA end. Looked up from germline, CDR1 is MNHEY and CDR2 is SVGAGI. The CDR3 covers 13 residues.

For this clonotype: This may arise from a read error, as a much more abundant clone is one base away. J is TRBJ2-1 and V is TRBV29-1; D ambiguous. The ends were cut back, 7 bases at V and 7 bases at J, with 11 bases in the middle. Germline loops: CDR1 SQVTM, CDR2 ANQGSEA. CDR3 length: 11 residues. CDR3 amino acids: CSGSERNEQFF. The CDR3 DNA reads TGCAGCGGCTCGGAGAGGAATGAGCAGTTCTTC.

This clonotype appeared a single time. The rearrangement joins TRBV7-2 to TRBJ2-5; 12 nucleotides align to TRBD2. Germline CDR1 SGHTA, CDR2 FQGNSA. Unmatched junction bases numbered 9, after V lost 2 bases and J lost 5 bases. This CDR3 has 17 amino acids. The CDR3 DNA reads TGTGCCAGCAGCTTATCAGGGCTAGCGGGAGGGCCGGAGACCCAGTACTTC. This codes for CASSLSGLAGGPETQYF.

This clonotype was seen a handful of times. CDR3 nucleotide sequence: TGCAGTGGCCGTGAGGACCAAGAGACCCAGTACTTC. Translating gives CSGREDQETQYF. The chain carries TRBV20-1 and TRBJ2-5; D is undetermined. Germline V gene sequence: CDR1 DFQATT, CDR2 SNEGSKA (reference sequence). This CDR3 is 12 amino acids long. V was shortened by 7 bases and J by 0 bases, with 9 bases between the two germline ends.

This clonotype was counted between two and nine times. The V call is TRBV11-1, the J call TRBJ1-2, with 7 positions matching TRBD1. The junction had 13 bases not matched to a gene; V was cut back by 0 bases and J by 6 bases. This CDR3 has 17 amino acids. The germline V gene has CDR1 SGHAT and CDR2 FQDESV (reference sequence). The CDR3 is CASSLAPGTVKRDGYTF. CDR3 DNA: TGTGCCAGCAGCTTAGCTCCCGGGACAGTCAAACGGGATGGCTACACCTTC.

The V and J genes are TRBV29-1 and TRBJ1-2, with D possibly TRBD1 on 6 matching bases. Trimming pared 7 bases from V and 6 bases from J, leaving 15 bases between. The germline gives CDR1 SQVTM, CDR2 ANQGSEA. The CDR3 extends over 12 amino acids. CDR3 sequence (DNA): TGCAGCGCAGAAGGGACACTCGATGGCTACACCTTC. This translates into CSAEGTLDGYTF.

The chain employs TRBV7-2 and TRBJ1-2, with 9 bases identical to TRBD1. The CDR3 has 17 residues. Germline V CDR1 and CDR2: SGHTA, FQGNSA. J was trimmed by 8 bases and V by 1 base; bases with no gene match: 14. The CDR3 spells CASSLEGSGQGQRGYTF. The CDR3, as DNA: TGTGCCAGCAGCTTAGAGGGGTCGGGACAGGGCCAGAGAGGCTACACCTTC.

This sequence joins TRBV28 and TRBJ1-1; D is perhaps TRBD1 (5 bases). V was trimmed by 8 bases and J by 0 bases, leaving 22 bases between them. There are 17 residues in the CDR3. In germline, CDR1 is MDHEN, CDR2 SYDVKM. This chain's CDR3 is CASRSLGKGPMNTEAFF. The CDR3 DNA is TGTGCCAGCCGGTCCTTGGGGAAGGGACCTATGAACACTGAAGCTTTCTTT.

The chain carries TRBV24-1 and TRBJ2-5; TRBD1 matches 8 bases. The CDR3 totals 18 residues. V trimming: 1 base; J trimming: 5 bases; junction bases outside the gene matches: 14. CDR1 KGHDR and CDR2 SFDVKD come from the germline V gene. The chain's CDR3 is CATSDLPSRGREAETQYF. In nucleotides, the CDR3 is TGTGCCACCAGTGATTTACCAAGCAGGGGGCGAGAGGCCGAGACCCAGTACTTC.

J is TRBJ1-2 and V is TRBV7-9; TRBD1 agrees at 9 bases. The CDR3 has 15 amino acids. Looked up from germline, CDR1 is SEHNR and CDR2 is FQNEAQ (reference sequence). J gave up 6 bases and V 5 bases, and 10 bases lay outside the gene matches. The CDR3 sequence: CASSRRDRENDGYTF. The CDR3 bases are TGTGCCAGCAGCCGGAGGGACAGGGAAAACGATGGCTACACCTTC.

V usage is TRBV18 and J usage is TRBJ2-1, with 10 bases identical to TRBD1. With 3 bases clipped from V and 7 bases from J, the junction kept 6 bases outside the gene matches. Germline values: CDR1 KGHSH, CDR2 LQKENI. The CDR3 is made up of 15 amino acids. As DNA, the CDR3 is TGTGCCAGCTCACCCATCGACAGGGGGCGTAATGAGCAGTTCTTC. Translation: CASSPIDRGRNEQFF.

On this clonotype itself: One end of the junction is discordant with germline, which a read error may explain. This chain connects TRBV12-3 or TRBV12-4 to TRBJ2-3; 7 nucleotides line up with TRBD2. CDR3 length: 15 residues. Here the CDR3 reads CASSLGRGRADAQYF. CDR3 DNA sequence: TGTGCCAGCAGTTTAGGTAGAGGGAGGGCAGATGCGCAGTATTTT.

This rearrangement joins TRBV20-1 to TRBJ1-5, with 9 bases that match TRBD1. The CDR3 has 18 residues. Trimming took 3 bases from V and 0 from J; bases not matched to a gene: 12. CDR1 is DFQATT and CDR2 is SNEGSKA in the germline V gene (reference sequence). CDR3 DNA sequence: TGCAGTGCTAGTCAGTCACAGGGGGCGAGCTATAGCAATCAGCCCCAGCATTTT. Its protein product is CSASQSQGASYSNQPQHF.

The V call is TRBV13, the J call TRBJ2-2; D is uncertain. The germline V gene has CDR1 PRHDT and CDR2 FYEKMQ (reference sequence). V lost 0 bases to trimming and J lost 1 base, with 9 bases between them. The CDR3 spans 16 residues. CDR3 sequence: CASSLGRPGNTGELFF. As DNA, the CDR3 is TGTGCCAGCAGCTTAGGCCGGCCAGGGAACACCGGGGAGCTGTTTTTT.

This clonotype was seen a handful of times. The chain links TRBV10-3 to TRBJ1-5; 7 nucleotides line up with TRBD1. The germline V gene has CDR1 ENHRY and CDR2 SYGVKD. V trimming: 2 bases; J trimming: 2 bases; junction bases outside the gene matches: 3. This CDR3 is 15 amino acids long. CDR3 coding DNA: TGTGCCATCAGTGAGGGGACAGAAGGCAATCAGCCCCAGCATTTT. Its translation is CAISEGTEGNQPQHF.

The chain links TRBV28 to TRBJ2-7; 10 bases agree with TRBD1. The CDR3 extends over 12 amino acids. Germline V gene lookup returns CDR1 MDHEN and CDR2 SYDVKM. Trimming removed 6 bases from V and 6 bases from J; junction bases left unmatched: 2. The CDR3 DNA reads TGTGCCAGCAGGGGACAGGGGAGCGAGCAGTACTTC. Protein product: CASRGQGSEQYF.

In nucleotides, the CDR3 is TGTGCCAGCAGTCAACAGGGGCCTCCCTACGAGCAGTACTTC. It yields the protein CASSQQGPPYEQYF. This chain connects TRBV12-3 or TRBV12-4 to TRBJ2-7; 7 nucleotides match TRBD1. CDR3 length equals 14 residues. J lost 2 bases, V lost 5 bases, and 6 bases had no gene match.

V is TRBV27 and J is TRBJ1-2; D is possibly TRBD1 (5 bases). V shed 6 bases and J shed 10 bases, with 18 bases lying between them. The CDR3 is made up of 13 amino acids. The germline CDR1 and CDR2 sequences are MNHEY and SMNVEV (reference sequence). The CDR3 DNA reads as TGTGCCAGCAGGCAAAACCGGGGACTTGACTACACCTTC. Encoded protein: CASRQNRGLDYTF.

The chain has TRBV29-1 and TRBJ2-1; TRBD2 is a possible D gene (6 bases). Germline loops: CDR1 SQVTM, CDR2 ANQGSEA. There are 17 residues in the CDR3. Deletions cut 5 bases from V and 2 bases from J, with 22 bases between. CDR3 in DNA: TGCAGCGTTCCTTTTGGGGAGGTAAGCGATGCCTACAATGAGCAGTTCTTC. As protein: CSVPFGEVSDAYNEQFF.

The chain uses TRBV27 and TRBJ2-4, with 13 positions matching TRBD2. The DNA end is more similar to TRBJ2-7, so the J call may be wrong. The CDR3 consists of 13 residues. Germline CDR1 is MNHEY and CDR2 is SMNVEV (reference sequence). The DNA of the CDR3 is TGTGCCAGCAACCGACTAGCGGGAGGCGAGCAGTACTTC. It is translated as CASNRLAGGEQYF.

This chain joins TRBV10-1 and TRBJ2-5; tentatively, D is TRBD2 (6 bases). The CDR3 runs 14 residues. From germline, CDR1 is WNHNN and CDR2 SYGVQD (reference sequence). V was trimmed by 3 bases and J by 2 bases, leaving 10 bases between them. CDR3: CASSEELAQETQYF. The CDR3 DNA sequence: TGCGCCAGCAGTGAAGAACTAGCTCAAGAGACCCAGTACTTC.

This clonotype was detected a few times. This chain uses TRBV5-5 with TRBJ2-3; a weak D match, TRBD2 (5 bases). The CDR3 extends over 13 amino acids. The V gene's germline CDR1 is SGHKS and CDR2 YYEKEE (reference sequence). Trimming left V 4 bases short and J 8 bases short, with 14 bases between. CDR3 bases: TGTGCCAGCAGCCCCGAAACGGGGAGTACGCAGTATTTT. This codes for CASSPETGSTQYF.